The 25 T cell receptor beta chains presented below share a single source sample, sequenced in a study of T cells after yellow fever vaccination. TCRdb re-derived calls from the 5' RACE reads in MiXCR, one entry per CDR3 protein. The sample includes about 550,000 distinct CDR3 sequences, about 19% of them seen just once. This specimen was PBMCs, taken 15 days after the yellow fever booster vaccination. The origin of the receptors is a man aged 30-40 years who received the YFV17D yellow fever vaccine.

This clonotype was seen more than once but under ten times. This sequence joins TRBV24-1 and TRBJ2-1, with TRBD1 matching 9 bases. Germline loops: CDR1 KGHDR, CDR2 SFDVKD. CDR3 length: 15 amino acids. Trimming took 4 bases from V and 6 from J; bases not matched to a gene: 6. CDR3 DNA: TGTGCCACCAGTGACGAGGGGACAGGGAGCAATGAGCAGTTCTTC. This translates into CATSDEGTGSNEQFF.

This clonotype occurred a few times. This chain connects TRBV5-1 to TRBJ2-7, with D perhaps matching TRBD1 (6 bases). Germline V CDR1 and CDR2: SGHRS, YFSETQ. The length of the CDR3 is 14 residues. V was clipped by 3 bases and J by 1 base, with 11 bases between them. The CDR3 reads CASSSLTGSYEQYF. The CDR3 bases are TGCGCCAGCAGCTCCCTGACAGGTTCCTACGAGCAGTACTTC.

This clonotype showed up just a few times. This chain links TRBV20-1 with TRBJ2-7, with 7 bases aligning to TRBD2. Germline assignment: CDR1 DFQATT and CDR2 SNEGSKA (reference sequence). J gave up 5 bases and V 5 bases, and 12 bases lay outside the gene matches. CDR3 length equals 14 residues. The CDR3, as DNA: TGCAGTGCTCCCACTCAGGAGCGGGGTAACGAGCAGTACTTC. Translating it yields CSAPTQERGNEQYF.

This chain uses TRBV5-1 with TRBJ2-3; the D is unclear. The CDR3 totals 15 residues. Germline loops: CDR1 SGHRS, CDR2 YFSETQ. V gave up 2 bases and J gave up 1 base, with 11 bases separating them. The chain's CDR3 is CASSFVGDRTDTQYF. The CDR3 bases are TGCGCCAGCAGCTTCGTTGGTGATCGCACAGATACGCAGTATTTT.

The gene calls are TRBV7-6 and TRBJ2-7; D may correspond to TRBD1 or TRBD2 (5 bases each). V was cut by 0 bases and J by 0 bases, with 9 bases left in between. This CDR3 is 15 amino acids long. Germline lookup yields CDR1 SGHVS and CDR2 FNYEAQ. The CDR3 here is CASSLAGTPSYEQYF. CDR3 DNA sequence: TGTGCCAGCAGCTTAGCCGGGACGCCCTCCTACGAGCAGTACTTC.

The V and J genes are TRBV29-1 and TRBJ2-5; D gene unclear. CDR1 and CDR2 (germline): SQVTM, ANQGSEA. The CDR3 runs 13 residues. V gave up 0 bases and J gave up 2 bases, with 7 bases separating them. The CDR3 nucleotides are TGCAGCGTTGAAGAGAATATACAAGAGACCCAGTACTTC. It encodes CSVEENIQETQYF.

The chain is built from TRBV4-3 and TRBJ2-5; 8 bases align to TRBD1. The V gene's germline CDR1 is LGHNA and CDR2 YSLEER. The CDR3 sequence is 15 residues long. J gave up 3 bases and V 0 bases, and 3 bases lay outside the gene matches. The CDR3 here is CASSQETGVEETQYF. DNA of the CDR3: TGCGCCAGCAGCCAAGAGACAGGGGTGGAAGAGACCCAGTACTTC.

The chain links TRBV7-8 to TRBJ2-1, with 8 bases identical to TRBD2. V lost 4 bases to trimming and J lost 0 bases; unmatched junction nucleotides: 11. Germline V CDR1 and CDR2: SGHVS, FQNEAQ. The CDR3 sequence is 18 residues long. CDR3 sequence: CASSSSLLAVSSYNEQFF. DNA for the CDR3: TGTGCCAGCAGCTCAAGTTTACTAGCGGTGAGCTCCTACAATGAGCAGTTCTTC. The whole variable domain, filled in from reference TRBV7-8 and TRBJ2-1, reads GAGVSQSPRYKVAKRGQDVALRCDPISGHVSLFWYQQALGQGPEFLTYFQNEAQLDKSGLPSDRFFAERPEGSVSTLKIQRTQQEDSAVYLCASSSSLLAVSSYNEQFFGPGTRLTVL.

The chain employs TRBV28 and TRBJ2-1; a weak D match, TRBD1 (6 bases). The V gene's germline CDR1 is MDHEN and CDR2 SYDVKM. Trimming took 6 bases from V and 4 from J, leaving 16 bases between them. This CDR3 spans 15 amino acids. Here the CDR3 DNA reads TGTGCCAGCAGCCCCCCCCGACAGGTTTACAATGAGCAGTTCTTC. It yields the protein CASSPPRQVYNEQFF.

The V and J genes are TRBV9 and TRBJ2-5; D gene unclear. The CDR3 spans 14 residues. Per germline, CDR1 SGDLS and CDR2 YYNGEE. Trimming removed 0 bases at V and 4 bases at J, with 10 bases between. The chain's CDR3 is CASSVGSAPETQYF. DNA of the CDR3: TGTGCCAGCAGCGTAGGGAGCGCGCCAGAGACCCAGTACTTC. The full variable domain, its missing parts supplied by reference TRBV9 and TRBJ2-5, is DSGVTQTPKHLITATGQRVTLRCSPRSGDLSVYWYQQSLDQGLQFLIQYYNGEERAKGNILERFSAQQFPDLHSELNLSSLELGDSALYFCASSVGSAPETQYFGPGTRLLVL.

This sequence joins TRBV4-3 and TRBJ2-1; the D is unclear. CDR3 length: 13 amino acids. The V gene lost 4 bases and the J gene lost 9 bases, with 13 bases spanning the gap. In germline, CDR1 is LGHNA, CDR2 YSLEER. CDR3 DNA: TGCGCCAGCAGCCCGTCCCCCACCGGTGAGCAGTTCTTC. Amino acid sequence: CASSPSPTGEQFF.

This clonotype was recorded once. The chain uses TRBV29-1 and TRBJ2-1, with 10 bases matching TRBD2. Germline loops: CDR1 SQVTM, CDR2 ANQGSEA. There are 17 residues in the CDR3. J lost 8 bases, V lost 1 base, and 14 bases had no gene match. The CDR3 DNA reads as TGCAGCGTTGAAGGTGTAGTGACTAGCGGGCCCTGGGATGAGCAGTTCTTC. Its translation: CSVEGVVTSGPWDEQFF.

The rearrangement links TRBV25-1 to TRBJ2-7; a possible D gene is TRBD2 (6 bases). The V end was cut by 4 bases, the J end by 8 bases, with 21 bases between. Germline V gene sequence: CDR1 MGHDK, CDR2 SYGVNS. CDR3 length equals 15 residues. CDR3 bases: TGTGCCAGCAGTGCAGGGAGCGTGGAGGGCCAAAAGCAGTACTTC. This sequence encodes CASSAGSVEGQKQYF.

This sequence joins TRBV7-2 and TRBJ2-1; D is uncertain. Trimming took 2 bases from V and 9 from J, leaving 17 bases between them. Germline values: CDR1 SGHTA, CDR2 FQGNSA. This CDR3 contains 15 residues. The CDR3 DNA sequence: TGTGCCAGCAGCTTAAATGGACGGGTTCAGGTTGAGCAGTTCTTC. Its translation is CASSLNGRVQVEQFF.

The V gene is TRBV7-9, the J gene TRBJ2-3, with D maybe TRBD1 (5 bases). Germline lookup yields CDR1 SEHNR and CDR2 FQNEAQ (reference sequence). The V end lost 3 bases, the J end lost 2 bases, and 15 bases lay between the germline ends. The CDR3 length is 16 residues. CDR3 DNA sequence: TGTGCCAGCAGCTTGTCTCAGGGATACCCCACAGATACGCAGTATTTT. Protein product: CASSLSQGYPTDTQYF.

This clonotype was detected only a few times. The V gene is TRBV20-1, the J gene TRBJ2-7; 9 bases align to TRBD2. With 6 bases clipped from V and 2 bases from J, the junction kept 5 bases outside the gene matches. Germline-derived CDR1 and CDR2 are DFQATT and SNEGSKA (reference sequence). The CDR3 extends over 13 amino acids. CDR3 residues: CSAGTSQTYEQYF. The CDR3 region has the DNA TGCAGTGCGGGGACTAGCCAAACCTACGAGCAGTACTTC.

V is TRBV7-2 and J is TRBJ2-3; tentatively, D is TRBD1 (5 bases). Germline V gives CDR1 SGHTA, CDR2 FQGNSA. There are 13 residues in the CDR3. Trimming cost V 4 bases and J 9 bases, with 14 bases left between them. CDR3 protein: CASSSVGPPTQYF. CDR3 DNA sequence: TGTGCCAGCAGCTCCGTGGGGCCCCCCACGCAGTATTTT.

This chain joins TRBV18 and TRBJ2-1, with TRBD2 matching over 12 bases. Per germline, CDR1 KGHSH and CDR2 LQKENI. CDR3 length equals 16 residues. Trimming took 1 base from V and 12 from J; bases not matched to a gene: 10. The CDR3 nucleotides are TGTGCCAGCTCACCACTCCTGACTAGCGGGAGAAGTTGGCAGTTCTTC. This encodes CASSPLLTSGRSWQFF.

The chain employs TRBV11-2 and TRBJ2-1; D may be TRBD1 (5 bases). The CDR3 contains 15 residues. Trimming cost V 1 base and J 7 bases, with 14 bases left between them. Germline V gene data show CDR1 as SGHAT and CDR2 as FQNNGV. The CDR3 region is CASSLGPGYLNEQFF. The CDR3 DNA is TGTGCCAGCAGCTTAGGTCCAGGGTACCTAAATGAGCAGTTCTTC.

This clonotype showed up just a few times. V is TRBV6-2 or TRBV6-3 and J is TRBJ2-2, with a tentative D call TRBD2 (5 bases). Germline CDR1 reads MNHEY; CDR2 reads SVGEGT. This CDR3 is 14 amino acids long. The V end lost 4 bases, the J end lost 0 bases, and 6 bases lay between the germline ends. The CDR3 here is CASSFGTNTGELFF. DNA of the CDR3: TGTGCCAGCAGTTTCGGGACGAACACCGGGGAGCTGTTTTTT.

In this sample, this clonotype turned up a few times. The chain combines TRBV20-1 with TRBJ1-2; the match to TRBD1 covers 9 bases. The CDR3 loop spans 11 amino acids. Looked up from germline, CDR1 is DFQATT and CDR2 is SNEGSKA (reference sequence). Trimming at V came to 1 base and at J to 11 bases, leaving 2 bases not matched to a gene. The CDR3 DNA sequence: TGCAGTGCTAGAGGACAGGGGGTTTACACCTTC. The encoded protein is CSARGQGVYTF.

The genes are TRBV12-3 or TRBV12-4 and TRBJ2-7; D may be TRBD1 or TRBD2 (5 bases each). V lost 5 bases and J lost 2, with 7 bases in between. The CDR3 runs 12 residues. The CDR3 spells CASSMGAYEQYF. The CDR3 DNA reads as TGTGCCAGCAGTATGGGGGCCTACGAGCAGTACTTC.

This clonotype showed up just a few times. The chain has TRBV20-1 and TRBJ2-3; D gene ambiguous. Between the trimmed V and J ends, which lost 5 bases and 0 bases, there was a span of 12 bases. Per the germline V gene, CDR1 is DFQATT and CDR2 is SNEGSKA (reference sequence). The CDR3 spans 14 residues. CDR3 protein: CSALVQASTDTQYF. The CDR3 coding sequence is TGCAGTGCTCTCGTCCAGGCAAGCACAGATACGCAGTATTTT.

The rearrangement uses TRBV9 and TRBJ2-3; the match to TRBD2 covers 10 bases. V was pared by 0 bases and J by 1 base, with 8 bases of the junction left unmatched. Germline V gene data show CDR1 as SGDLS and CDR2 as YYNGEE. The CDR3 loop spans 18 amino acids. This CDR3 reads CASSVASGREGGTDTQYF. The CDR3 DNA reads TGTGCCAGCAGCGTAGCCAGCGGGAGGGAAGGAGGCACAGATACGCAGTATTTT.

The sample holds a few counts of this clonotype. This chain joins TRBV27 and TRBJ2-1; D not certain. Trimming removed 10 bases from V and 0 bases from J, with 13 bases in between. This CDR3 is built from 14 residues. Germline CDR1 is MNHEY and CDR2 is SMNVEV (reference sequence). Here the CDR3 reads CATSSRSSYNEQFF. CDR3 bases: TGTGCCACCTCCTCGAGGAGCTCCTACAATGAGCAGTTCTTC.